This record looks at one T cell receptor (beta chain) sequence and its context. Method: immunoSEQ multiplex PCR; TCRdb's copy keeps in-frame clones and lacks some. This table holds about 500,000 clones, over 60% found once. The V gene's germline CDR1 is SNHLY and CDR2 FYNNEI. The CDR3 totals 15 residues. V dropped 6 bases and J dropped 4 bases, with 17 bases sitting between them. Researchers drew on some 97 million PBMCs for genomic DNA from unsorted samples. This record comes from a study of shared clonotypes between healthy human individuals. The rearrangement links TRBV2 to TRBJ2-3; the D gene is possibly TRBD1 (7 bases). This sequence originates from a woman between 35 and 50 years old in good health. Some clones in this sample may be carry-over from other donors' samples. The sequenced sample was PBMCs. The CDR3, as DNA: TGTGCCAGCAGCCAGGGGGGACAACAGGCAGATACGCAGTATTTT. It is translated as CASSQGGQQADTQYF.